Listed here are 23 T cell receptor beta chains from one sample, sequenced in a study of cytomegalovirus exposure and HLA in healthy donors. Researchers ran the PCR with 60 Vbeta and 13 Jbeta primers. TCRdb's copy holds only in-frame clones and misses some; the assay was immunoSEQ multiplex PCR. Of 80,000 to 100,000 clones listed, approximately 72% are singletons. Sequenced material: PBMCs. Every receptor here comes from a man younger than 30 in good health and CMV-seropositive.

The V gene is TRBV27, the J gene TRBJ1-1, with no clear D. Deletions cut 4 bases from V and 4 bases from J, with 10 bases between. Germline V gene sequence: CDR1 MNHEY, CDR2 SMNVEV (reference sequence). The CDR3 covers 13 residues. The CDR3 DNA sequence: TGTGCCAGCAGTTCCTATGGTGTCACTGAAGCTTTCTTT. This translates into CASSSYGVTEAFF.

The V and J genes are TRBV6-5 and TRBJ1-5; 7 positions agree with TRBD1. J was trimmed by 3 bases and V by 0 bases; bases with no gene match: 2. This CDR3 spans 15 amino acids. Germline V gene data show CDR1 as MNHEY and CDR2 as SVGAGI. The CDR3 loop is CASSYSGQNNQPQHF. As DNA, the CDR3 is TGTGCCAGCAGTTACTCGGGACAGAACAATCAGCCCCAGCATTTT.

The chain links TRBV15 to TRBJ2-7; no clear D. V lost 5 bases, J lost 3 bases, and 11 bases lay in between. CDR1 and CDR2 from the germline V gene are LNHNV and YYDKDF (reference sequence). The CDR3 is 13 residues long. The CDR3, as DNA: TGTGCCACCAGCCACGACAAAAACTACGAGCAGTACTTC. This codes for CATSHDKNYEQYF.

This clone has a single count. The rearrangement joins TRBV7-2 to TRBJ2-7, with D tentatively TRBD1 (6 bases). The CDR3 sequence is 16 residues long. CDR1 SGHTA and CDR2 FQGNSA come from the germline V gene. V was cut by 5 bases and J by 3 bases, with 20 bases left in between. CDR3 coding DNA: TGTGCCAGCAGCCAGAGCCCCAGCAGGGGTGGCTACGAGCAGTACTTC. It translates to CASSQSPSRGGYEQYF.

This clone was seen a single time. This rearrangement joins TRBV19 to TRBJ2-1; 7 bases fit TRBD1. CDR3 length: 13 residues. Germline V CDR1 and CDR2: LNHDA, SQIVND (reference sequence). V lost 9 bases and J lost 4; bases outside the gene matches: 6. For the CDR3, the DNA is TGTGCCAGCTCAGACAGGGCTTACAATGAGCAGTTCTTC. Its translation is CASSDRAYNEQFF.

The chain employs TRBV28 and TRBJ1-5; TRBD1 agrees at 8 bases. The CDR3 runs 14 residues. Trimming took 4 bases from V and 1 from J; bases not matched to a gene: 0. From germline, CDR1 is MDHEN and CDR2 SYDVKM. The CDR3: CASSYRGSNQPQHF. The CDR3 coding sequence is TGTGCCAGCAGTTACAGGGGGAGCAATCAGCCCCAGCATTTT.

This rearrangement joins TRBV19 to TRBJ1-6; 7 positions match TRBD1. The germline gives CDR1 LNHDA, CDR2 SQIVND (reference sequence). After removal of 3 bases from V and 2 bases from J, the junction contained 7 bases not matched to a gene. CDR3 length: 17 residues. In nucleotides, the CDR3 is TGTGCCAGTAGTATCGGCCAGGGGGAGGCCTATAATTCACCCCTCCACTTT. This gives the protein CASSIGQGEAYNSPLHF.

V gene TRBV2 combines with J gene TRBJ1-5; TRBD1 matches 11 bases. The CDR3 consists of 15 residues. Germline V lookup: CDR1 SNHLY, CDR2 FYNNEI. V lost 5 bases and J lost 8; bases outside the gene matches: 8. Written as DNA, the CDR3 is TGTGCCAGCAGTTGGACAGGGGGCAACGGAGAGCCCCAGCATTTT. Amino acid sequence: CASSWTGGNGEPQHF.

The chain joins TRBV6-5 to TRBJ2-3; 7 bases line up with TRBD2. Germline V CDR1 and CDR2: MNHEY, SVGAGI. V lost 2 bases to trimming and J lost 0 bases; unmatched junction nucleotides: 2. The CDR3 extends over 15 amino acids. CDR3 protein: CASSYQRGSTDTQYF. In nucleotides, the CDR3 is TGTGCCAGCAGTTACCAGCGGGGAAGCACAGATACGCAGTATTTT.

This clone appeared a single time. This chain connects TRBV5-6 to TRBJ2-7; 8 bases fit TRBD1. Germline loops: CDR1 SGHDT, CDR2 YYEEEE. The CDR3 is made up of 17 amino acids. The ends lost 1 base at V and 2 bases at J; junction bases unmatched: 11. The CDR3 DNA follows: TGTGCCAGCAGCTTGATTTGGTTGACAGGGGAGACCTACGAGCAGTACTTC. It is translated as CASSLIWLTGETYEQYF. Together with reference TRBV5-6 and TRBJ2-7, the CDR3 gives the full variable domain: DAGVTQSPTHLIKTRGQQVTLRCSPKSGHDTVSWYQQALGQGPQFIFQYYEEEERQRGNFPDRFSGHQFPNYSSELNVNALLLGDSALYLCASSLIWLTGETYEQYFGPGTRLTVT.

The chain links TRBV5-8 to TRBJ2-3; 9 bases align to TRBD1. V trimming: 4 bases; J trimming: 6 bases; junction bases outside the gene matches: 15. This CDR3 spans 17 amino acids. CDR1 and CDR2 from the germline V gene are SGHTS and YDEGEE. The CDR3 here is CASSTAPWTGDMDTQYF. CDR3 coding DNA: TGTGCCAGCAGCACCGCTCCCTGGACAGGGGATATGGATACGCAGTATTTT.

This chain joins TRBV19 and TRBJ1-5; D is possibly TRBD1 (6 bases). CDR3 length: 15 amino acids. Between the trimmed V and J ends, which lost 3 bases and 4 bases, there was a span of 13 bases. The germline CDR1 and CDR2 sequences are LNHDA and SQIVND (reference sequence). The CDR3 spells CASSIQGTRNQPQHF. In DNA form, the CDR3 reads TGTGCCAGTAGTATTCAGGGGACGAGGAATCAGCCCCAGCATTTT.

J is TRBJ2-3 and V is TRBV10-2; 8 bases map to TRBD2. V was clipped by 6 bases and J by 4 bases; unmatched bases: 6. There are 14 residues in the CDR3. Germline CDR1 and CDR2: WSHSY and SAAADI. CDR3 sequence (DNA): TGCGCCAGCAGGGGGATAGCGGGGTCAGATACGCAGTATTTT. Amino acids: CASRGIAGSDTQYF.

CDR3 protein: CAWTTNYGYTF. Written as DNA, the CDR3 is TGTGCCTGGACTACTAACTATGGCTACACCTTC. This sequence joins TRBV30 and TRBJ1-2; D not resolved. Germline V gene lookup returns CDR1 GTSNPN and CDR2 SVGIG (reference sequence). This CDR3 has 11 residues. V lost 4 bases and J 0 bases, leaving 3 bases between the germline ends.

J is TRBJ2-2 and V is TRBV28; a possible D gene is TRBD1 (6 bases). The CDR3 totals 13 residues. CDR1 is MDHEN and CDR2 is SYDVKM in the germline V gene. V lost 6 bases, J lost 7 bases, and 12 bases lay in between. CDR3 DNA: TGTGCCAGCAGACCTCAGGGGAACGGGGAGCTGTTTTTT. As protein: CASRPQGNGELFF.

The chain is built from TRBV29-1 and TRBJ1-3, with D possibly TRBD1 on 6 matching bases. The CDR3 has 15 amino acids. Deletions cut 5 bases from V and 0 bases from J, with 14 bases between. Germline V lookup: CDR1 SQVTM, CDR2 ANQGSEA. Here the CDR3 reads CSVSPTGSSGNTIYF. As DNA, the CDR3 is TGCAGCGTTTCCCCTACAGGGAGCTCTGGAAACACCATATATTTT. Supplemented by reference TRBV29-1 and TRBJ1-3, the full variable domain reads SAVISQKPSRDICQRGTSLTIQCQVDSQVTMMFWYRQQPGQSLTLIATANQGSEATYESGFVIDKFPISRPNLTFSTLTVSNMSPEDSSIYLCSVSPTGSSGNTIYFGEGSWLTVV.

V and J are TRBV6-5 and TRBJ2-6, with D tentatively TRBD2 (6 bases). The V and J ends lost 7 bases and 2 bases respectively, with 12 bases between them. Germline lookup yields CDR1 MNHEY and CDR2 SVGAGI. The CDR3 contains 15 residues. The DNA of the CDR3 is TGTGCCAGCACCCTAGGGAGGACTGGGGCCAACGTCCTGACTTTC. Translation: CASTLGRTGANVLTF.

This sequence joins TRBV7-9 and TRBJ1-1; D is undetermined. Germline CDR1 reads SEHNR; CDR2 reads FQNEAQ (reference sequence). Trimming took off 5 bases at V and 6 bases at J, with 10 bases between the two ends. The length of the CDR3 is 12 residues. The CDR3: CASSTVEPEAFF. For the CDR3, the DNA is TGTGCCAGCAGCACCGTAGAGCCTGAAGCTTTCTTT.

This clone was observed once. V and J are TRBV5-1 and TRBJ2-5; 11 bases match TRBD2. CDR3 length: 16 residues. Germline trimming cut 0 bases from V and 2 bases from J; bases unmatched to any gene: 3. Germline V gives CDR1 SGHRS, CDR2 YFSETQ. This CDR3 reads CASSLAIAGGQETQYF. Written as DNA, the CDR3 is TGCGCCAGCAGCTTGGCGATAGCGGGGGGGCAAGAGACCCAGTACTTC.

V gene TRBV7-2 combines with J gene TRBJ1-2, with D unclear. Germline V gives CDR1 SGHTA, CDR2 FQGNSA. V was cut by 5 bases and J by 3 bases, with 10 bases left in between. The CDR3 runs to 13 residues. The CDR3 nucleotides are TGTGCCAGCAGCCAGACTCTAGACTATGGCTACACCTTC. Translating it yields CASSQTLDYGYTF.

The V and J genes are TRBV6-5 and TRBJ1-2, with D unclear. V was shortened by 5 bases and J by 4 bases, with 14 bases between the two germline ends. Germline CDR1 and CDR2: MNHEY and SVGAGI. The CDR3 has 14 amino acids. DNA of the CDR3: TGTGCCAGCAGTCACTTCGCGGGGTCCTATGGCTACACCTTC. It is translated as CASSHFAGSYGYTF.

The rearrangement links TRBV28 to TRBJ1-4, with D perhaps matching TRBD1 (6 bases). Trimming removed 7 bases from V and 0 bases from J, with 12 bases in between. This CDR3 comprises 15 residues. Germline V lookup: CDR1 MDHEN, CDR2 SYDVKM. DNA of the CDR3: TGTGCCAGCACCGGGGGGGGCGCAACTAATGAAAAACTGTTTTTT. The encoded protein is CASTGGGATNEKLFF.

This rearrangement joins TRBV7-2 to TRBJ1-4; the match to TRBD1 covers 8 bases. Trimming removed 3 bases from V and 8 bases from J; junction bases left unmatched: 8. Germline V gene lookup returns CDR1 SGHTA and CDR2 FQGNSA. The CDR3 covers 15 residues. The chain's CDR3 is CASSFTGGVGEKLFF. The CDR3 bases are TGTGCCAGCAGCTTTACAGGGGGAGTTGGAGAAAAACTGTTTTTT.